These 7 T cell receptor beta chains were all obtained from the same sample, sequenced in a study of CD8+ T cells in alopecia areata. Once RNA had been extracted, it was reverse transcribed into cDNA to act as the sequencing template. Here immunoSEQ multiplex PCR was the method, and the copy in TCRdb shows in-frame clones only, minus some. The repertoire holds 200,000 to 250,000 clones, with 50% to 60% as singletons. The sequencing used CD4+ T cells sorted from blood, collected at week 0. These receptors were taken from a human donor with alopecia areata.

This rearrangement joins TRBV6-5 to TRBJ2-5, with D tentatively TRBD1 (7 bases). The CDR3 consists of 15 residues. Germline V lookup: CDR1 MNHEY, CDR2 SVGAGI. The V gene lost 5 bases and the J gene lost 5 bases, with 18 bases spanning the gap. The CDR3 region is CASSPGDSSRETQYF. The CDR3 nucleotides are TGTGCCAGCAGTCCGGGGGACAGCAGTAGGGAGACCCAGTACTTC.

The chain carries TRBV25-1 and TRBJ2-1; 7 nucleotides agree with TRBD2. This CDR3 has 15 amino acids. Unmatched junction bases numbered 15, after V lost 8 bases and J lost 8 bases. Per the germline V gene, CDR1 is MGHDK and CDR2 is SYGVNS. Here the CDR3 DNA reads TGTGCCAGCTCCTTTAAGGGAGGGCCAGTCCATGAGCAGTTCTTC. It specifies CASSFKGGPVHEQFF. The variable domain in full, with the rest retrieved from reference TRBV25-1 and TRBJ2-1, is EADIYQTPRYLVIGTGKKITLECSQTMGHDKMYWYQQDPGMELHLIHYSYGVNSTEKGDLSSESTVSRIRTEHFPLTLESARPSHTSQYLCASSFKGGPVHEQFFGPGTRLTVL.

The J gene is TRBJ1-1, the V gene TRBV19, with D perhaps matching TRBD1 (5 bases). Trimming removed 3 bases at V and 6 bases at J, with 11 bases between. The CDR3 length is 13 residues. Per germline, CDR1 LNHDA and CDR2 SQIVND (reference sequence). The CDR3: CASSIREGSEAFF. CDR3 nucleotide sequence: TGTGCCAGTAGTATCAGGGAAGGCTCTGAAGCTTTCTTT.

The V gene is TRBV9, the J gene TRBJ1-1; D remains unclear. The germline V gene has CDR1 SGDLS and CDR2 YYNGEE. V was shortened by 3 bases and J by 1 base, with 4 bases between the two germline ends. This CDR3 region has 12 residues. CDR3: CASSARNTEAFF. CDR3 DNA sequence: TGTGCCAGCAGCGCCAGGAACACTGAAGCTTTCTTT.

The chain employs TRBV5-1 and TRBJ2-4; 9 positions agree with TRBD1. This CDR3 spans 16 amino acids. The ends lost 4 bases at V and 1 base at J; junction bases unmatched: 6. Germline CDR1 SGHRS, CDR2 YFSETQ. The CDR3 bases are TGCGCCAGCAGCCTCGGACAGGGGTACGCCAAAAACATTCAGTACTTC. It translates to CASSLGQGYAKNIQYF. Complete variable domain (other parts from reference TRBV5-1 and TRBJ2-4): KAGVTQTPRYLIKTRGQQVTLSCSPISGHRSVSWYQQTPGQGLQFLFEYFSETQRNKGNFPGRFSGRQFSNSRSEMNVSTLELGDSALYLCASSLGQGYAKNIQYFGAGTRLSVL.

The CDR3 protein is CASSEYWGNEQFF. Here the CDR3 DNA reads TGTGCCAGCAGTGAATACTGGGGGAATGAGCAGTTCTTC. The V gene is TRBV25-1, the J gene TRBJ2-1; D possibly uses TRBD1 or TRBD2 (5 bases each). The V end lost 0 bases, the J end lost 7 bases, and 7 bases lay between the germline ends. The CDR3 spans 13 residues. From germline, CDR1 is MGHDK and CDR2 SYGVNS.

Ten or more counts support this clone. This sequence joins TRBV6-5 and TRBJ1-2, with a tentative D call TRBD1 (6 bases). CDR3 length: 12 residues. V was shortened by 4 bases and J by 7 bases, with 10 bases between the two germline ends. Germline CDR1 is MNHEY and CDR2 is SVGAGI. CDR3 protein: CASSFNRAGYTF. Written as DNA, the CDR3 is TGTGCCAGCAGTTTTAACAGGGCTGGCTACACCTTC.